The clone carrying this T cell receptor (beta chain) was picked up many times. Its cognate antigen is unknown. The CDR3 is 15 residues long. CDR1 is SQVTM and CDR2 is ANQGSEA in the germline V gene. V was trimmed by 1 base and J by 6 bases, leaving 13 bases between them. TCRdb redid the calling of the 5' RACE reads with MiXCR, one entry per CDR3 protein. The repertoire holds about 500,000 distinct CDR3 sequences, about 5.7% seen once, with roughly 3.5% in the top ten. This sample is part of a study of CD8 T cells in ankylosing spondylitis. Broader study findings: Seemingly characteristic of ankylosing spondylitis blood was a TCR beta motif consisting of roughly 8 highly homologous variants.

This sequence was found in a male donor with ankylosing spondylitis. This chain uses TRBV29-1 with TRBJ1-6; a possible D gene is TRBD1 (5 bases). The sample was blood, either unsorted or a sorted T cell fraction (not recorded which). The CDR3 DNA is TGCAGCGTTGAAGTGCGGGCGAGGGGTAATTCACCCCTCCACTTT. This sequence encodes CSVEVRARGNSPLHF.